The clone carrying this T cell receptor beta chain was observed a handful of times. The CDR3 sequence is 22 residues long. J was trimmed by 0 bases and V by 4 bases; bases with no gene match: 22. Germline-derived CDR1 and CDR2 are LNHDA and SQIVND (reference sequence). The data stem from a study of blood T cell repertoires in COVID-19. Study summary: Sites across the United States, Italy and Spain contributed samples from acute and convalescent COVID-19. Sources were T cells, B-cell-depleted T cells, or PBMCs; the material itself was cDNA or gDNA.

Original processing notes: Counts of nucleated cells, estimated from reference gene primer amplification, were obtained. Method: immunoSEQ multiplex PCR; TCRdb's copy keeps in-frame clones and lacks some. The V and J calls and clone size are taken from that table; D and trimming were inferred from the DNA. Of tens of thousands of clones listed, roughly 81% are singletons. The V call is TRBV19, the J call TRBJ1-5; 9 bases map to TRBD1. The origin of this receptor is a woman between 65 and 79 years old with acute or convalescent COVID-19. Sequencing used peripheral blood. CDR3 bases: TGTGCCAGTAGTACTAGACCGGGACAGGGTGTCGCCCACCGATATAGCAATCAGCCCCAGCATTTT. Protein product: CASSTRPGQGVAHRYSNQPQHF.